The T cell receptor beta chain under discussion was sequenced for a study of Graves' ophthalmopathy and Graves' hyperthyroidism. Study-level background: Researchers obtained peripheral blood at initial diagnosis, before any treatment had begun.

TCR beta CDR3 amplification used RNA transcripts. HTBI primers were employed in first-round RT-PCR, then a second-round multiplex PCR followed. TCRdb reanalysed the multiplex PCR reads using MiXCR and keeps one entry per CDR3 protein. The table includes 40,000 to 45,000 distinct CDR3 sequences, around 52% detected once. This clonotype is medium-sized in the sample. Germline V CDR1 and CDR2: SGHVS, FQNEAQ. The V end was cut by 5 bases, the J end by 2 bases, with 13 bases between. This CDR3 is built from 14 residues. Active ophthalmopathy (CAS at least 3, NOSPECS at least 4), lasting under 3 months. In this cohort, patients with other autoimmune diseases, uncontrolled infections, pregnancy or lactation were excluded.

The rearrangement joins TRBV7-8 to TRBJ2-7, with D perhaps TRBD1 (6 bases). Material for sequencing was peripheral blood. This sequence was found in an adult man with Graves' ophthalmopathy. CDR3 DNA: TGTGCCAGCAGCGCTACAGGGATCACCTACGAGCAGTACGTC. Residues: CASSATGITYEQYV.